The sequence of this TCR beta chain was determined in a study of blood T cell repertoires in COVID-19. About the research overall: Italy, Spain and the United States were the sources of the convalescent and acute COVID-19 samples. PBMCs, B-cell-depleted T cells, or T cells were the source of the cDNA or gDNA that made up the material.

Original processing methods: Researchers report that nucleated cell counts were estimated from reference gene primer amplification. Produced via immunoSEQ multiplex PCR; TCRdb's table is partial and in-frame only. D and trimming come from the DNA, and the V and J calls and clone size come from that table. The table lists around 68,000 clones, 65% to 90% of them singletons, with 2.5% to 3% in the top ten. Germline V gene data show CDR1 as SGHAT and CDR2 as FQNNGV. V lost 0 bases and J lost 3, with 8 bases in between. The length of the CDR3 is 14 residues. This sequence originates from a man older than 75 with acute or convalescent COVID-19. The V gene is TRBV11-2, the J gene TRBJ2-5; D remains ambiguous. Input material: peripheral blood. CDR3 amino acids: CASSLDWQKETQYF. DNA for the CDR3: TGTGCCAGCAGCTTAGATTGGCAGAAAGAGACCCAGTACTTC.